These T cell receptor beta chains were read from a single sample in a study of Ad26.COV2.S vaccination and SARS-CoV-2 variants. Here immunoSEQ multiplex PCR was the method, and the copy in TCRdb shows in-frame clones only, minus some. The sample records 350,000 to 500,000 clones, over 75% being singletons. Source: peripheral blood, taken in a trial of Ad26.COV2.S vaccine versus placebo. These receptors all stem from a person aged 18 to 65 who received the Ad26.COV2.S COVID-19 vaccine or a placebo. The CDR3 runs from the conserved cysteine through the conserved F or W. A D gene is named only where the DNA matches it firmly. Part of the rows lack a size; the others show once, few, many or a class for expanded clones.

j_call v_call clone_size d_call cdr3_nt cdr3_aa
TRBJ1-6 TRBV15 once NA TGTGCCACCAGCAGAGTTATTGGGCCGGTTTCACCCCTCCACTTT CATSRVIGPVSPLHF
TRBJ2-5 TRBV7-7 NA NA TGTGCCAGCAGCCCAGGAACAGAGACCCAGTACTTC CASSPGTETQYF
TRBJ2-7 TRBV28 once NA TGTGCCAGCAGTGCTGCAGGACCAGTTACCTACGAGCAGTACTTC CASSAAGPVTYEQYF
TRBJ2-7 TRBV6-5 NA TRBD1 TGTGCCAGCAGTTACTCAGGGGGCCAAAGCTCCTACGAGCAGTACTTC CASSYSGGQSSYEQYF
TRBJ1-1 TRBV7-9 NA NA TGTGCCAGCAGGATCATGAACACTGAAGCTTTCTTT CASRIMNTEAFF
TRBJ2-5 TRBV4-3 few TRBD1 TGCGCCAGCAGCCAAGTGCAGGGGGCGTCGGGAGAGACCCAGTACTTC CASSQVQGASGETQYF
TRBJ2-7 TRBV6-6 NA NA TGTGCCAGCAGTTACAGGGGGACTACCTACGAGCAGTACTTC CASSYRGTTYEQYF
TRBJ1-3 TRBV19 NA NA TGTGCCAGTAGCCTAATTTCTGGAAACACCATATATTTT CASSLISGNTIYF
TRBJ2-3 TRBV4-3 NA NA TGCGCCAGCAGCCAACTTCTTCGGCTAGGGGATACGCAGTATTTT CASSQLLRLGDTQYF
TRBJ2-6 TRBV6-4 few TRBD2 TGTGCCAGCAGTGACGGGACTAGCGGCTCTGGGGCCAACGTCCTGACTTTC CASSDGTSGSGANVLTF
TRBJ2-3 TRBV9 NA NA TGTGCCAGCAGCTTCCGACAGGGCACAGATACGCAGTATTTT CASSFRQGTDTQYF
TRBJ1-6 TRBV7-2 NA NA TGTGCCAGCAGCTTACCGGGCCCCGGCTATAATTCACCCCTCCACTTT CASSLPGPGYNSPLHF
TRBJ2-7 TRBV9 NA TRBD1 TGTGCCAGCAGCAGTGGACAGGGGGCCTACGAGCAGTACTTC CASSSGQGAYEQYF
TRBJ1-1 TRBV6-5 few NA TGTGCCAGCAGGGGGGCAGGGCAGTACACTGAAGCTTTCTTT CASRGAGQYTEAFF
TRBJ1-2 TRBV28 NA TRBD1 TGTGCCAGCAACTCGGGTGACAGGGGGTTCTATGGCTACACCTTC CASNSGDRGFYGYTF
TRBJ1-5 TRBV19 NA TRBD1 TGTGCCAGTATCCCGGACAGGGGGTCAGTTCAGCCCCAGCATTTT CASIPDRGSVQPQHF
TRBJ2-7 TRBV4-3 NA TRBD1 TGCGCCAGCAGCCAGAGGGGACAGGGCAACTACGAGCAGTACTTC CASSQRGQGNYEQYF
TRBJ2-3 TRBV11-2 NA TRBD2 TGTGCCAGCAGCCAAGGACTAGCGAACACAGATACGCAGTATTTT CASSQGLANTDTQYF
TRBJ2-2 TRBV30 NA TRBD1 TGTGCCTGGAGTGTACAATGGGACAGGGGCCGGACCGGGGAGCTGTTTTTT CAWSVQWDRGRTGELFF
TRBJ1-5 TRBV30 NA TRBD1 TGTGCCTGGAGTCTTGGACAGGGCCAGCCCCAGCATTTT CAWSLGQGQPQHF
TRBJ2-5 TRBV24-1 NA NA TGTGCCACGGGAGACGCATGGGAGACCCAGTACTTC CATGDAWETQYF
TRBJ2-3 TRBV7-9 NA NA TGTGCCAGCGGCTGGGCGGAACTCCCAGATACGCAGTATTTT CASGWAELPDTQYF
TRBJ1-1 TRBV3-1/TRBV3-2 NA NA TGTGCCAGCAGCCAAGAAGGGAAAACTGAAGCTTTCTTT CASSQEGKTEAFF
TRBJ1-6 TRBV5-1 NA TRBD1 TGCGCCAGCAGCTTGACACAGGGGGATTCACCCCTCCACTTT CASSLTQGDSPLHF
TRBJ2-5 TRBV7-9 NA NA TGTGCCAGCAGCGGACGGTGGGGGGTGGTAGAGACCCAGTACTTC CASSGRWGVVETQYF
TRBJ2-7 TRBV29-1 NA NA TGCAGCGTTGAAGAAGATACCTCCTACGAGCAGTACTTC CSVEEDTSYEQYF
TRBJ1-5 TRBV5-6 NA NA TGTGCCAGCAGCTCAAGGGGGGGGCTTGGCAATCAGCCCCAGCATTTT CASSSRGGLGNQPQHF
TRBJ1-4 TRBV7-9 NA NA TGTGCCACCACCGGAAATTCCTCCGCGGAAAAACTGTTTTTT CATTGNSSAEKLFF
TRBJ2-1 TRBV19 NA TRBD2 TGTGCCAGTAGCACTCCTAGCGGGGGGCCTTACAATGAGCAGTTCTTC CASSTPSGGPYNEQFF
TRBJ1-1 TRBV5-4 NA NA TGTGCCAGCAGCTTGTTGAGTAACACTGAAGCTTTCTTT CASSLLSNTEAFF
TRBJ1-6 TRBV5-1 few NA TGCGCCAGCAGCTTGGGGGAGGAAGGGGGTACTTCACCCCTCCACTTT CASSLGEEGGTSPLHF
TRBJ1-2 TRBV15 NA TRBD1 TGTGCCACCAGCAGAGAATCACAGGGGATATATGGCTACACCTTC CATSRESQGIYGYTF
TRBJ2-7 TRBV5-5 NA NA TGTGCCAGCAGCTTGGCGCAGAACTCCTACGAGCAGTACTTC CASSLAQNSYEQYF
TRBJ2-7 TRBV3-1/TRBV3-2 few NA TGTGCCAGCAGCCATTCCCCTCAGGGGGGTCACGAGCAGTACTTC CASSHSPQGGHEQYF
TRBJ2-7 TRBV5-1 NA TRBD1 TGCGCCAGCAGACCAACAGGGGGCTTTGAAGAGCAGTACTTC CASRPTGGFEEQYF
TRBJ2-5 TRBV5-1 once NA TGCGCCAGCAGCGATGTTACTGCTCAAGAGACCCAGTACTTC CASSDVTAQETQYF
TRBJ2-2 TRBV6-4 NA TRBD1 TGTGCCAGCAGTGGACAGGGGGCCACCGGGGAGCTGTTTTTT CASSGQGATGELFF
TRBJ2-2 TRBV5-1 NA NA TGCGCCAGCAGCTCGGACGGGGTATCCGGGGAGCTGTTTTTT CASSSDGVSGELFF
TRBJ1-2 TRBV4-1 NA NA TGCGCCAGCAGCCAATCGGACAGAGACTATGGCTACACCTTC CASSQSDRDYGYTF
TRBJ2-2 TRBV5-1 NA TRBD2 TGCGCCAGCAGCCCGTGGGGACTAGCCGCCTCCGGGGAGCTGTTTTTT CASSPWGLAASGELFF
TRBJ2-2 TRBV2 NA NA TGTGCCAGCAGTCGACAGCCCCCAGGGGGGGAGCTGTTTTTT CASSRQPPGGELFF
TRBJ1-1 TRBV5-5 NA NA TGTGCCAGCAGCTTGAGTCCCAGCATGAACACTGAAGCTTTCTTT CASSLSPSMNTEAFF
TRBJ2-7 TRBV6-5 NA TRBD1 TGTGCCAGCAGACGGACAGGGAGAGGCGAGCAGTACTTC CASRRTGRGEQYF
TRBJ1-5 TRBV4-1 NA TRBD1 TGCGCCAGCAGCCTGGACAGGCCAAATCAGCCCCAGCATTTT CASSLDRPNQPQHF
TRBJ1-5 TRBV6-5 NA NA TGTGCCAGCAGTTACTCTGGTGGAGGCAATCAGCCCCAGCATTTT CASSYSGGGNQPQHF
TRBJ2-7 TRBV18 NA TRBD2 TGTGCCAGCTCACTAGGGAGGGAAGTAGGCAGCGAGCAGTACTTC CASSLGREVGSEQYF
TRBJ1-3 TRBV9 NA NA TGTGCCAGCAGCCCCACTTGGGGCTCTGGAAACACCATATATTTT CASSPTWGSGNTIYF